The 4 T cell receptor beta chains in this list originate from one sample, sequenced in a study of cytomegalovirus exposure and HLA in healthy donors (dated by TCRdb to the late 2010s). Receptor libraries were prepared by the immunoSEQ multiplex PCR assay. A mixture of 60 forward primers for TCR Vbeta segments and 13 reverse primers for TCR Jbeta segments was used in the multiplex PCR. The clones in this table, taken by TCRdb from immuneACCESS, are in-frame only. Not every clone is retained; where verified, under half of the shortfall comes from an unresolved V gene, and the cause of the rest is unknown. The sample table shows roughly 150,000 clones, and roughly 68% are seen once. The ten largest account for over 9.5% of the sample. The sequenced material came from PBMCs. The source of these receptors is a man between 25 and 39 years old in good health and CMV-seropositive.

Notes on this clone: The germline gene is not matched at one end of the junction; a read error may be the cause. The chain has TRBV18 and TRBJ2-1; D is perhaps TRBD1 (5 bases). CDR1 is KGHSH and CDR2 is LQKENI in the germline V gene. The CDR3 spans 16 residues. As DNA, the CDR3 is TGTGCCAGCTCACCCGTAATGGGCAGGGTAGTCAATGTGCAGTTCTTC. This translates into CASSPVMGRVVNVQFF.

This clone showed up just a few times. The chain is built from TRBV28 and TRBJ1-4; 8 bases are shared with TRBD1. The trim removed 3 bases at V and 8 bases at J, leaving 11 bases unmatched. Looked up from germline, CDR1 is MDHEN and CDR2 is SYDVKM. The CDR3 totals 16 residues. The CDR3 bases are TGTGCCAGCAGTTTGCCACCAGGGGGCGGGTTGGAAAAACTGTTTTTT. Translation: CASSLPPGGGLEKLFF.

The chain couples TRBV20-1 to TRBJ2-1, with a weak D call TRBD2 (6 bases). V gave up 8 bases and J gave up 7 bases, with 12 bases separating them. The germline gives CDR1 DFQATT, CDR2 SNEGSKA (reference sequence). The CDR3 extends over 11 amino acids. CDR3 nucleotide sequence: TGCAGTCCAAATGGGAGGAATGAGCAGTTCTTC. Translating it yields CSPNGRNEQFF.

The gene calls are TRBV10-3 and TRBJ2-1, with 9 bases identical to TRBD2. Trimming cost V 7 bases and J 2 bases; bases outside gene matches: 6. CDR3 length: 15 amino acids. CDR1 and CDR2 from the germline V gene are ENHRY and SYGVKD. CDR3 sequence: CAIKRGAHPYNEQFF. DNA of the CDR3: TGTGCCATCAAGCGGGGGGCCCACCCCTACAATGAGCAGTTCTTC.